This T cell receptor (beta chain) comes out of a study of T cells after yellow fever vaccination. Overall study results and limits: A secondary response was less intense yet reached its peak sooner, at day 5 versus 15.

On this clonotype itself: What it binds is unknown.

One entry per CDR3 protein, called by TCRdb with MiXCR from the 5' RACE reads. The data contain about 510,000 distinct CDR3 sequences, 21% of them singletons. The CDR3 runs to 15 residues. From germline, CDR1 is DFQATT and CDR2 SNEGSKA (reference sequence). V was clipped by 2 bases and J by 0 bases, with 11 bases between them. J is TRBJ2-1 and V is TRBV20-1; no definite D call. The source was PBMCs, collected 21 days after the first yellow fever vaccination. This TCR derives from a man younger than 35 who received the YFV17D yellow fever vaccine. CDR3 protein: CSARSSFSSYNEQFF. The CDR3 bases are TGCAGTGCTAGAAGCTCGTTCAGCTCCTACAATGAGCAGTTCTTC.